The rows below give T cell receptor beta chains drawn from one sample of a study of metastatic and nonmetastatic thyroid tumors. With MiXCR, TCRdb reprocessed the PCR reads. The sample has tens of thousands of clones, approximately 26% seen once. Sequencing used blood. These receptors all stem from a female donor with papillary thyroid cancer or a benign thyroid nodule (not recorded which). Some clones in this sample may be carry-over from other donors' samples. Both conserved end residues are part of each CDR3. A D gene is named only where the DNA matches it firmly.

cdr3_aa cdr3_length d_call v_call
CSAVRISNQPQHF 13 - TRBV20-1
CASSEFAGKPQETQYF 16 - TRBV25-1
CASSFDTGELFF 12 - TRBV7-9
CASSAQVYGYTF 12 - TRBV9
CAIRPGTGTLPTGANVLTF 19 TRBD1 TRBV10-3
CASSALGRGLSYEQYF 16 - TRBV11-2
CASISGTGQNCYTF 14 - TRBV7-2
CASTGALVYGYTF 13 - TRBV6-1
CAWSVIGLAGGSEWTDTQYF 20 TRBD2 TRBV30
CASSEAPPSGQPQHF 15 - TRBV2
CSARSQGAVDNEQFF 15 TRBD1 TRBV20-1
CASSEGQGGEQYF 13 TRBD1 TRBV9
CAWRWYPGNTEAFF 14 - TRBV30
CASSPGQGMSYGYTF 15 TRBD1 TRBV5-1
CSATDTIARGYEQYF 15 - TRBV20-1
CASSFAGNTIYF 12 - TRBV7-9
CASTSDSYGYTF 12 - TRBV12-3/TRBV12-4
CASSSGQPSTDTQYF 15 TRBD1 TRBV5-1
CASSSHTGWIYEQYF 15 - TRBV13
CASSSYKGSSYNEQFF 16 - TRBV6-2/TRBV6-3
CASTWGGYEQYF 12 TRBD2 TRBV12-5
CASGVRVLDTQYF 13 - TRBV28
CASSSGWDTEAFF 13 - TRBV3-1
CASTPGQLADTQYF 14 TRBD1 TRBV19
CASSPGAGFGPQHF 14 - TRBV2
CASSTGQNTEAFF 13 - TRBV7-2
CATSKGRDNEKLFF 14 - TRBV15
CSASRTYTQYF 11 - TRBV20-1
CASSLDRRQILGANVLTF 18 - TRBV11-2
CSARVDVPDTQYF 13 - TRBV20-1
CASSISAVSTDTQYF 15 - TRBV19
CASSITGRTNEKLFF 15 - TRBV19
CASSDSGGRETQYF 14 TRBD2 TRBV28
CASSQDLQDRRYGYTF 16 - TRBV4-3
CAISENMGAVDTF 13 - TRBV10-3
CASSDSSTGELFF 13 - TRBV6-4
CSAASSGLSYEQYF 14 TRBD2 TRBV20-1
CSAKGQGGQADTQYF 15 - TRBV20-1
CSARDPGLGLAGTQYF 16 - TRBV20-1
CSVEEGGNEKLFF 13 - TRBV29-1
CASSFSGQGESGANVLTF 18 TRBD1 TRBV5-1
CASSYSVAGPSNQPQHF 17 - TRBV6-2/TRBV6-3
CASSFRANQPQHF 13 - TRBV7-2
CASSQDGSPAIYGYTF 16 - TRBV4-2
CASSTGDGGPREQYF 15 - TRBV5-1
CASSFQGPADEQYF 14 - TRBV7-9
CASSVTSGRTYEQFF 15 TRBD2 TRBV5-1
CASSLAGGNYGYTF 14 - TRBV5-8
CASSLGTGALGSEQYF 16 TRBD1 TRBV6-1
CASSLESTGELFF 13 - TRBV7-9
CASSPVGGYEQYF 13 - TRBV27
CASIPAGLVAYEQYF 15 - TRBV7-9
CASSQPWRGPYNSPLHF 17 - TRBV4-2
CASSVAGTGYGGELFF 16 TRBD1 TRBV9
CASSQGRDRMNTEAFF 16 - TRBV4-1